A selection of T cell receptor beta chains follows, all from one sample in a study of blood T cell repertoires in COVID-19. TCRdb's copy holds only in-frame clones and misses some; the assay was immunoSEQ multiplex PCR. Of roughly 240,000 clones in the sample, around 87% were seen once. Material for sequencing was peripheral blood. The receptor set was obtained from a man younger than 35 with active or convalescent COVID-19. Each CDR3 is given with its conserved first and last residue. A D gene is named only where the DNA matches it firmly.

v_call	d_call	cdr3_length	j_call	cdr3_aa	cdr3_nt
TRBV20-1	.	10	TRBJ2-5	CSQNQETQYF	TGCAGCCAGAACCAAGAGACCCAGTACTTC
TRBV5-1	TRBD1	15	TRBJ1-4	CASSYGGDRGEKLFF	TGCGCCAGCAGCTATGGCGGGGACAGGGGTGAAAAACTGTTTTTT
TRBV5-6	TRBD1	17	TRBJ1-1	CASSGTRGQNSETEAFF	TGTGCCAGCAGCGGAACCAGGGGGCAGAATTCGGAAACTGAAGCTTTCTTT
TRBV11-3	.	16	TRBJ2-7	CASSLEGAGGAYEQYF	TGTGCCAGCAGCTTAGAGGGGGCTGGGGGAGCGTACGAGCAGTACTTC
TRBV13	.	14	TRBJ2-5	CASSFLQGEETQYF	TGTGCCAGCAGCTTCCTACAGGGCGAAGAGACCCAGTACTTC
TRBV11-3	.	13	TRBJ2-1	CASSLASNSEQFF	TGTGCCAGCAGCTTAGCCTCTAACAGTGAGCAGTTCTTC
TRBV9	.	14	TRBJ2-1	CASSADSSYNEQFF	TGTGCCAGCAGTGCGGACAGCTCCTACAATGAGCAGTTCTTC
TRBV4-1	.	16	TRBJ2-1	CASSRLSTAMGGEQFF	TGCGCCAGCAGCCGCCTAAGTACAGCTATGGGAGGTGAGCAGTTCTTC
TRBV7-8	TRBD2	15	TRBJ2-5	CASSSPTSGRETQYF	TGTGCCAGCAGCTCCCCGACTAGCGGGAGAGAGACCCAGTACTTC
TRBV2	TRBD2	17	TRBJ2-3	CASRHSGRGIPSGTQYF	TGTGCCAGCCGTCATAGCGGGAGAGGGATCCCCTCAGGTACGCAGTATTTT
TRBV7-9	.	15	TRBJ2-5	CASSSHTGSEETQYF	TGTGCCAGCAGCTCACATACAGGGAGTGAAGAGACCCAGTACTTC
TRBV11-3	.	13	TRBJ2-1	CASSSQGYNEQFF	TGTGCCAGCAGCTCCCAGGGGTACAATGAGCAGTTCTTC
TRBV21-1	.	17	TRBJ2-5	CASSKVLGSGSVETQYF	TGTGCCAGCAGCAAAGTTCTGGGTAGCGGGAGTGTGGAGACCCAGTACTTC
TRBV6-5	TRBD2	14	TRBJ2-5	CASSLSGGQETQYF	TGTGCCAGCTCCCTTAGCGGGGGACAAGAGACCCAGTACTTC
TRBV5-4	TRBD2	16	TRBJ2-3	CASSPGLAGGADTQYF	TGTGCCAGCAGCCCCGGACTAGCGGGGGGCGCAGATACGCAGTATTTT
TRBV24-1	TRBD1	13	TRBJ1-5	CATSDRLNQPQHF	TGTGCCACCTCGGACAGGTTAAATCAGCCCCAGCATTTT
TRBV5-4	TRBD1	16	TRBJ2-6	CASSLGDSSGANVLTF	TGTGCCAGCAGCTTGGGGGACAGCTCTGGGGCCAACGTCCTGACTTTC